These 24 T cell receptor beta chains came from one sample sequenced in a study of T cell repertoires in cytomegalovirus infection. One entry per CDR3 protein, called by TCRdb with MiXCR from the reads. Of hundreds of thousands of distinct CDR3 sequences detected, roughly 9.5% appear once; the ten largest clones hold approximately 4.7%. The source material was PBMCs. All receptors come from a human donor in good health (CMV status not recorded). Some clones in this sample may be carry-over from other donors' samples.

This clonotype turned up a few times. The rearrangement joins TRBV6-5 to TRBJ2-5; D gene uncertain. Germline V gene data show CDR1 as MNHEY and CDR2 as SVGAGI. V dropped 0 bases and J dropped 5 bases, with 16 bases sitting between them. This CDR3 is built from 16 residues. The CDR3 here is CASSYSRMVRAETQYF. The CDR3 nucleotides read TGTGCCAGCAGTTACTCAAGGATGGTTAGGGCGGAGACCCAGTACTTC.

This clonotype has just a few counts. The chain links TRBV20-1 to TRBJ2-3, with 9 bases aligning to TRBD1. V lost 0 bases, J lost 2 bases, and 9 bases stayed unmatched. Germline V gene data show CDR1 as DFQATT and CDR2 as SNEGSKA (reference sequence). The CDR3 has 17 residues. In DNA, the CDR3 is TGCAGTGCTAGAGAAGGCCCGGGACAGGGTTCCACAGATACGCAGTATTTT. Encoded protein: CSAREGPGQGSTDTQYF.

This clonotype was seen many times. The chain employs TRBV7-8 and TRBJ2-5; D gene ambiguous. There are 13 residues in the CDR3. V was cut by 3 bases and J by 1 base, with 6 bases left in between. Germline lookup yields CDR1 SGHVS and CDR2 FQNEAQ. This CDR3 is CASSFFTQETQYF. DNA for the CDR3: TGTGCCAGCAGCTTCTTCACCCAAGAGACCCAGTACTTC. Full variable domain (missing parts from reference TRBV7-8 and TRBJ2-5): GAGVSQSPRYKVAKRGQDVALRCDPISGHVSLFWYQQALGQGPEFLTYFQNEAQLDKSGLPSDRFFAERPEGSVSTLKIQRTQQEDSAVYLCASSFFTQETQYFGPGTRLLVL.

The rearrangement joins TRBV4-1 to TRBJ2-6; D is unclear. Germline values: CDR1 MGHRA, CDR2 YSYEKL. This CDR3 has 19 amino acids. V lost 0 bases and J lost 3, with 18 bases in between. As DNA, the CDR3 is TGCGCCAGCAGCCAAGATGGGCAGTTATTATCTCTTGGGGCCAACGTCCTGACTTTC. Its translation: CASSQDGQLLSLGANVLTF.

In its sample, this clonotype was seen many times. The J gene is TRBJ2-3, the V gene TRBV24-1; 9 nucleotides line up with TRBD1. Germline CDR1 KGHDR, CDR2 SFDVKD. This CDR3 comprises 15 residues. V lost 6 bases, J lost 3 bases, and 6 bases stayed unmatched. CDR3 in amino acids: CATSSRDRATDTQYF. As DNA, the CDR3 is TGTGCCACCAGTTCACGGGACAGGGCGACAGATACGCAGTATTTT.

The sample holds a few counts of this clonotype. This CDR3 reads CAAGTGTGYTF. CDR3 in DNA: TGTGCCGCAGGGACAGGGACTGGCTACACCTTC. The chain has TRBV28 and TRBJ1-2; TRBD1 aligns across 9 bases. The CDR3 is made up of 11 amino acids. Germline CDR1 and CDR2: MDHEN and SYDVKM. Trimming removed 11 bases from V and 7 bases from J; junction bases left unmatched: 5.

At least ten counts were recorded for this clonotype. J is TRBJ2-2 and V is TRBV12-3 or TRBV12-4; D is possibly TRBD2 (6 bases). This CDR3 comprises 16 residues. Trimming stripped 8 bases from V and 0 bases from J, with 16 bases between. This CDR3 reads CASGRGGTANTGELFF. The CDR3 region has the DNA TGTGCCAGCGGTAGGGGCGGGACCGCGAACACCGGGGAGCTGTTTTTT.

The rearrangement uses TRBV7-9 and TRBJ1-1; D ambiguous. Germline V gene sequence: CDR1 SEHNR, CDR2 FQNEAQ (reference sequence). Deletions cut 5 bases from V and 3 bases from J, with 16 bases between. The CDR3 is 15 residues long. CDR3 residues: CASSPSQSEYTEAFF. In DNA, the CDR3 is TGTGCCAGCAGCCCGAGTCAATCCGAGTACACTGAAGCTTTCTTT.

The V and J genes are TRBV6-2 or TRBV6-3 and TRBJ2-7; 10 bases are shared with TRBD2. Germline V lookup: CDR1 MNHEY, CDR2 SVGEGT. V shed 0 bases, J shed 7 bases, and the junction held 3 bases outside the gene matches. The CDR3 consists of 14 residues. Here the CDR3 reads CASSYSVLAGEQYF. CDR3 coding DNA: TGTGCCAGCAGTTACTCCGTACTAGCGGGGGAGCAGTACTTC.

This clonotype came up a few times. This chain links TRBV5-1 with TRBJ1-1; possible D gene TRBD1, 6 bases. The germline gives CDR1 SGHRS, CDR2 YFSETQ. V was shortened by 0 bases and J by 1 base, with 10 bases between the two germline ends. The CDR3 extends over 15 amino acids. CDR3 in amino acids: CASSLVGGSNTEAFF. The CDR3 nucleotides are TGCGCCAGCAGCTTGGTTGGGGGCTCGAACACTGAAGCTTTCTTT.

This clonotype has a count of ten or more. The chain recombines TRBV27 with TRBJ1-4; no clear D. Between the trimmed V and J ends, which lost 4 bases and 8 bases, there was a span of 17 bases. The CDR3 length is 15 residues. The germline V gene has CDR1 MNHEY and CDR2 SMNVEV (reference sequence). CDR3 protein: CASSSYNAPGEKLFF. The CDR3 region has the DNA TGTGCCAGCAGTTCCTACAACGCCCCGGGGGAAAAACTGTTTTTT.

Details on this clonotype: A read error is possible here, since a much larger clone lies one base away. CDR3 amino acids: CASSSVIGTTQETQYF. CDR3 DNA sequence: TGTGCCAGCTCGTCTGTTATAGGGACAACTCAAGAGACCCAGTACTTC. V gene TRBV18 combines with J gene TRBJ2-5, with D maybe TRBD1 (6 bases). The germline V gene has CDR1 KGHSH and CDR2 LQKENI. V was pared by 6 bases and J by 2 bases, with 19 bases between. The CDR3 is 16 residues long.

In its sample, this clonotype was seen a few times. The chain combines TRBV11-2 with TRBJ2-5; D possibly uses TRBD1 or TRBD2 (5 bases each). The germline V gene encodes CDR1 SGHAT and CDR2 FQNNGV. The CDR3 runs 15 residues. Trimming cost V 2 bases and J 4 bases, with 14 bases left between them. The CDR3 protein is CASSLILRDVETQYF. The CDR3 region has the DNA TGTGCCAGCAGCTTAATCCTGAGGGACGTAGAGACCCAGTACTTC.

The chain has TRBV20-1 and TRBJ2-5; D might be TRBD2 (5 bases). This CDR3 region has 12 residues. The V end was cut by 4 bases, the J end by 5 bases, with 11 bases between. Germline assignment: CDR1 DFQATT and CDR2 SNEGSKA (reference sequence). Written as DNA, the CDR3 is TGCAGTGCTAATGTAATAGCGGAGACCCAGTACTTC. It is translated as CSANVIAETQYF.

This clonotype was seen a few times. The chain carries TRBV5-1 and TRBJ2-1, with TRBD2 identical over 9 bases. CDR1 is SGHRS, CDR2 YFSETQ, per germline. CDR3 size: 15 residues. V gave up 4 bases and J gave up 5 bases; unmatched junction bases: 7. The CDR3: CASSPGTSQNNEQFF. The CDR3 coding sequence is TGCGCCAGCAGCCCCGGGACTAGCCAAAACAATGAGCAGTTCTTC.

A few counts support this clonotype. The V and J genes are TRBV28 and TRBJ1-4, with D possibly being TRBD1 (6 bases). Germline V gene data show CDR1 as MDHEN and CDR2 as SYDVKM. V was shortened by 8 bases and J by 0 bases, with 10 bases between the two germline ends. This CDR3 comprises 14 residues. The DNA for the CDR3 is TGTGCCAGCGGGGGCGGGACAACTAATGAAAAACTGTTTTTT. Its protein is CASGGGTTNEKLFF.

The chain uses TRBV6-2 or TRBV6-3 and TRBJ2-4; TRBD1 aligns across 7 bases. The CDR3 covers 17 residues. V gave up 5 bases and J gave up 0 bases; unmatched junction bases: 10. CDR1 MNHEY and CDR2 SVGEGT come from the germline V gene. CDR3 sequence: CASSKPGQQLAKNIQYF. In DNA form, the CDR3 reads TGTGCCAGCAGTAAACCGGGACAGCAGCTAGCCAAAAACATTCAGTACTTC.

The V and J genes are TRBV28 and TRBJ2-7, with 7 bases identical to TRBD2. CDR1 and CDR2 from the germline V gene are MDHEN and SYDVKM. There are 15 residues in the CDR3. The trim removed 5 bases at V and 6 bases at J, leaving 13 bases unmatched. The CDR3: CASSPSVAGAREQYF. CDR3 coding DNA: TGTGCCAGCAGTCCTAGCGTCGCGGGAGCCCGCGAGCAGTACTTC.

The V gene is TRBV6-1, the J gene TRBJ1-1, with 8 bases aligning to TRBD1. The germline V gene has CDR1 MNHNS and CDR2 SASEGT. The CDR3 is made up of 15 amino acids. V lost 5 bases, J lost 1 base, and 6 bases stayed unmatched. CDR3 nucleotides: TGTGCCAGCAGTCCGGACAGGGATACGAACACTGAAGCTTTCTTT. Its protein product is CASSPDRDTNTEAFF.

The rearrangement uses TRBV7-2 and TRBJ2-3; 9 bases are shared with TRBD1. Germline V gene lookup returns CDR1 SGHTA and CDR2 FQGNSA. V gave up 6 bases and J gave up 4 bases; unmatched junction bases: 11. CDR3 size: 16 residues. In DNA form, the CDR3 reads TGTGCCAGCAGAATTTCGGGACAGGGTACACCAGATACGCAGTATTTT. Protein: CASRISGQGTPDTQYF.

Worth noting for this clonotype: This clone may be a read error of a much larger clone one base away. The genes are TRBV7-2 and TRBJ1-1; TRBD1 agrees at 7 bases. Unmatched junction bases numbered 5, after V lost 1 base and J lost 9 bases. The V gene's germline CDR1 is SGHTA and CDR2 FQGNSA. The CDR3 is made up of 13 amino acids. The CDR3 reads CASSLVTGDKAFF. In nucleotides, the CDR3 is TGTGCCAGCAGCTTAGTCACAGGGGACAAAGCTTTCTTT.

J is TRBJ2-5 and V is TRBV20-1; 13 bases map to TRBD2. The germline V gene encodes CDR1 DFQATT and CDR2 SNEGSKA (reference sequence). J lost 0 bases, V lost 5 bases, and 12 bases had no gene match. The CDR3 is 18 amino acids. The CDR3 loop reads CSAWTSGGPHGYQETQYF. DNA for the CDR3: TGCAGTGCTTGGACTAGCGGGGGCCCTCACGGGTACCAAGAGACCCAGTACTTC.

This sequence joins TRBV12-3 or TRBV12-4 and TRBJ1-1; 7 bases are shared with TRBD1. The CDR3 extends over 15 amino acids. The V segment lost 6 bases and the J segment 0 bases; nucleotides outside the gene matches: 7. The CDR3 region is CASSTRTGLNTEAFF. The CDR3 nucleotides are TGTGCCAGCAGCACGAGGACAGGTTTGAACACTGAAGCTTTCTTT.

With regard to this clonotype: One base away lies a much larger clone, so this may be a sequencing read error. The gene calls are TRBV2 and TRBJ1-2, with a tentative D call TRBD1 (5 bases). The CDR3 covers 14 residues. Germline CDR1 and CDR2: SNHLY and FYNNEI. The ends were cut back, 5 bases at V and 5 bases at J, with 15 bases in the middle. The CDR3 protein is CASSWSEGPYGYTF. CDR3 nucleotide sequence: TGTGCCAGCAGTTGGAGTGAGGGACCATATGGCTACACCTTC.